The clone carrying this T cell receptor beta chain was seen only a few times. V dropped 6 bases and J dropped 0; count of bases not matched to a gene: 9. The CDR3 covers 16 residues. Germline CDR1 and CDR2: DFQATT and SNEGSKA (reference sequence). This record comes from a study of T cells after yellow fever vaccination. Turning to the study itself: Those fractions that held only low numbers of cells were prepared using the SMART-Seq v4 Ultra Low Input RNA kit. Study-level findings and limits: After the booster, around 95% of CD4 and 75% to 90% of CD8 primary-response clones were re-detected. Only a minor proportion of clonotypes was detected across both CD4 and CD8 compartments.

From the 5' RACE reads, TCRdb called clonotypes with MiXCR, one entry per CDR3 protein. Among over 65,000 distinct CDR3 sequences, more than 10% were seen once, and the ten largest hold around 23%. The receptor was derived from a man aged 18 to 30 who received the YFV17D yellow fever vaccine. The chain links TRBV20-1 to TRBJ2-2, with 8 bases lining up with TRBD2. This material consisted of CD8+ T cells not binding an NS4B(214-222) dextramer, sorted from PBMCs, taken approximately 22 days after the first yellow fever vaccination. CDR3 nucleotide sequence: TGCAGTGCGGCTCGACTAGCGATTGCGAACACCGGGGAGCTGTTTTTT. Translation gives CSAARLAIANTGELFF.